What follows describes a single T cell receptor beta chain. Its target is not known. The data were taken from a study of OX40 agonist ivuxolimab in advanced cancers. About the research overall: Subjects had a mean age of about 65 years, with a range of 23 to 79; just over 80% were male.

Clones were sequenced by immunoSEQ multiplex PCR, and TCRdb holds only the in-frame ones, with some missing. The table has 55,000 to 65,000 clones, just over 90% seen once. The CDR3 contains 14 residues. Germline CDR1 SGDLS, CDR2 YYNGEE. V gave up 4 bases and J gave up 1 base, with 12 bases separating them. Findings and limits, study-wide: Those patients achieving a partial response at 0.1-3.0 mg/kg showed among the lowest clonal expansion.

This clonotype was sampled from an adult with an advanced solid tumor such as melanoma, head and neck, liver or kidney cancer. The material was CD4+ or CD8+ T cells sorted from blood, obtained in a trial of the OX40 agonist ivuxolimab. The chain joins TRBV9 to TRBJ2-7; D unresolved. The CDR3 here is CASSSGGTSYEQYF. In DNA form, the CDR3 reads TGTGCCAGCAGCAGTGGCGGAACTTCCTACGAGCAGTACTTC.